The TCR beta chain described here comes from a study of post-analysis software for immune sequencing data. Study findings and constraints: There were five TRBV segments more frequent in patients than controls, and TRBV5-6, TRBV5-1 and TRBV20-1 were among them.

Germline V CDR1 and CDR2: MNHNS, SASEGT. Trimming removed 6 bases from V and 8 bases from J; junction bases left unmatched: 12. This CDR3 has 15 residues. With respect to this clonotype: The target antigen is unknown.

cDNA libraries of TCR beta carried unique molecular identifiers. TCRdb reanalysed the PCR reads using MiXCR and keeps one entry per CDR3 protein. This table has under 900,000 distinct CDR3 sequences, approximately 53% appearing once. Material: blood. The chain recombines TRBV6-1 with TRBJ1-1, with 10 bases identical to TRBD1. This sequence was found in a girl between 10 and 17 years old with multiple sclerosis. Here the CDR3 DNA reads TGTGCCAGCAGATACTGGGGACAGGGGAATTCGGAAGCTTTCTTT. It encodes CASRYWGQGNSEAFF.